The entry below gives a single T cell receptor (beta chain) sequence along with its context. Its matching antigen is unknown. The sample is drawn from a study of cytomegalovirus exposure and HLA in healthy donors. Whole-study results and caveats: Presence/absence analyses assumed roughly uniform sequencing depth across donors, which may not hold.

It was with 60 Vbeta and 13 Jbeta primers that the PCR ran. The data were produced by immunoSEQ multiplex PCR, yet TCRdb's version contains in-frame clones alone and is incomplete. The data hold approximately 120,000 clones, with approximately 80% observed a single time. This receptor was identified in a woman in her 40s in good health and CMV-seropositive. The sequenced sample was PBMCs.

The CDR3 reads CASSQDPRVALKAFF. CDR3 in DNA: TGTGCCAGCAGCCAAGACCCCAGGGTGGCTTTGAAAGCTTTCTTT. The chain combines TRBV4-2 with TRBJ1-1, with D possibly TRBD1 on 5 matching bases. Germline V gene data show CDR1 as LGHNA and CDR2 as YNFKEQ. CDR3 length: 15 amino acids. Trimming cost V 0 bases and J 9 bases, with 17 bases left between them.